Below are 27 T cell receptor beta chains sequenced from a single sample in a study of Graves' ophthalmopathy and Graves' hyperthyroidism. As the template, RNA transcripts were used to amplify TCR beta CDR3 regions. First-round RT-PCR relied on HTBI primers, and a second-round multiplex PCR came next. TCRdb used MiXCR to reprocess the multiplex PCR reads, holding one entry per CDR3 protein. Seen here are under 800,000 distinct CDR3 sequences, 22% observed once, and the top ten hold 7.1%. Specimen: peripheral blood. Receptors were obtained from a woman younger than 35 with stable Graves' hyperthyroidism. Some clones in this sample may be carry-over from other donors' samples.

This clonotype has just a few counts. This chain connects TRBV4-2 to TRBJ1-1; D possibly corresponds to TRBD1 (6 bases). Trimming removed 4 bases from V and 1 base from J, with 13 bases in between. This CDR3 is 15 amino acids long. The germline V gene has CDR1 LGHNA and CDR2 YNFKEQ. For the CDR3, the DNA is TGTGCCAGCAGCCGTCGGGACATTACGAACACTGAAGCTTTCTTT. Translated: CASSRRDITNTEAFF.

This clonotype was observed a handful of times. V and J are TRBV28 and TRBJ1-2; unclear D gene. Germline V CDR1 and CDR2: MDHEN, SYDVKM. CDR3 size: 14 residues. Trimming cost V 6 bases and J 7 bases, with 18 bases left between them. The CDR3, as DNA: TGTGCCAGCAGCCCCATGAGGACGAAGGGTGGCTACACCTTC. Its protein product is CASSPMRTKGGYTF.

V usage is TRBV9 and J usage is TRBJ2-7, with 7 bases fitting TRBD2. This CDR3 region has 15 residues. Germline-derived CDR1 and CDR2 are SGDLS and YYNGEE. The ends lost 0 bases at V and 1 base at J; junction bases unmatched: 4. The CDR3 is CASSVGDYLSYEQYF. In DNA, the CDR3 is TGTGCCAGCAGCGTAGGGGACTACCTTTCCTACGAGCAGTACTTC.

This clonotype has ten or more counts. The chain links TRBV10-3 to TRBJ1-2, with a possible D match to TRBD1 (6 bases). The germline V gene encodes CDR1 ENHRY and CDR2 SYGVKD. V was cut by 4 bases and J by 0 bases, with 15 bases left in between. This CDR3 is 16 amino acids long. The CDR3 protein is CAISGGTGTPNYGYTF. The CDR3 nucleotides are TGTGCCATCAGTGGGGGAACCGGGACACCTAACTATGGCTACACCTTC.

This clonotype was detected ten times or more. V usage is TRBV6-1 and J usage is TRBJ2-6; D not resolved. The CDR3 length is 15 residues. Deletions cut 6 bases from V and 0 bases from J, with 9 bases between. CDR1 and CDR2 (germline): MNHNS, SASEGT. CDR3 loop: CASRIRYSGANVLTF. CDR3 in DNA: TGTGCCAGCAGGATTAGGTACTCTGGGGCCAACGTCCTGACTTTC.

This clonotype was detected many times. The rearrangement uses TRBV5-1 and TRBJ1-5, with D possibly being TRBD1 (5 bases). The CDR3 has 18 residues. Germline V gives CDR1 SGHRS, CDR2 YFSETQ. V lost 1 base and J 0 bases, leaving 17 bases between the germline ends. CDR3 sequence: CASSLSSTGSYSNQPQHF. In DNA form, the CDR3 reads TGCGCCAGCAGCTTGTCTTCCACAGGATCGTATAGCAATCAGCCCCAGCATTTT.

This clonotype occurred many times. This chain joins TRBV12-3 or TRBV12-4 and TRBJ1-6; D call uncertain. V was trimmed by 0 bases and J by 5 bases, leaving 14 bases between them. This CDR3 comprises 17 residues. The CDR3 sequence is CASSLALTALDNSPLHF. The CDR3 nucleotides read TGTGCCAGCAGTTTAGCGCTCACAGCGCTAGATAATTCACCCCTCCACTTT.

The table lists this clonotype with many counts. J is TRBJ2-7 and V is TRBV20-1, with 11 nucleotides matching TRBD2. V shed 6 bases and J 2 bases; nucleotides not matched to a gene: 9. The CDR3 loop spans 15 amino acids. In germline, CDR1 is DFQATT, CDR2 SNEGSKA (reference sequence). In DNA form, the CDR3 reads TGCAGTGCGAAGGAAGGACTAGCGGGTACCTACGAGCAGTACTTC. It yields the protein CSAKEGLAGTYEQYF.

This clonotype was counted at least ten times. The chain recombines TRBV5-1 with TRBJ2-7; 7 bases are a match to TRBD1. CDR1 SGHRS and CDR2 YFSETQ come from the germline V gene. This CDR3 is 15 amino acids long. After removal of 5 bases from V and 3 bases from J, the junction contained 11 bases not matched to a gene. For the CDR3, the DNA is TGCGCCAGCAGTCCTTCACCGGGACAGCACTACGAGCAGTACTTC. The encoded protein is CASSPSPGQHYEQYF.

This clonotype was counted a few times. The rearrangement uses TRBV11-1 and TRBJ1-5; D possibly corresponds to TRBD1 (6 bases). This CDR3 contains 17 residues. V was clipped by 4 bases and J by 3 bases, with 19 bases between them. The V gene's germline CDR1 is SGHAT and CDR2 FQDESV (reference sequence). DNA for the CDR3: TGTGCCAGCAGCTCTGATCCGGGACAAACCTTCAATCAGCCCCAGCATTTT. The encoded protein is CASSSDPGQTFNQPQHF.

This chain uses TRBV5-1 with TRBJ2-7; a weak D match, TRBD1 (5 bases). V lost 4 bases, J lost 1 base, and 12 bases lay in between. The CDR3 has 14 residues. CDR1 and CDR2 (germline): SGHRS, YFSETQ. The CDR3 nucleotides read TGCGCCAGCAGCACGTCAGGGCAGTCCTACGAGCAGTACTTC. It encodes CASSTSGQSYEQYF.

This clonotype occurred once. The J gene is TRBJ1-6, the V gene TRBV6-1; maybe TRBD1 (6 bases). Germline V gene lookup returns CDR1 MNHNS and CDR2 SASEGT. The CDR3 runs 15 residues. V lost 2 bases and J lost 7, with 12 bases in between. Here the CDR3 DNA reads TGTGCCAGCAGTGAAACACAGGGCTCGAATTCACCCCTCCACTTT. It yields the protein CASSETQGSNSPLHF.

This clonotype was seen ten or more times. The chain uses TRBV7-9 and TRBJ1-2, with D hard to call. The CDR3 is 15 residues long. CDR1 is SEHNR and CDR2 is FQNEAQ in the germline V gene (reference sequence). Trimming took 6 bases from V and 7 from J, leaving 21 bases between them. The CDR3 sequence: CASRPAGNGMSGYTF. CDR3 sequence (DNA): TGTGCCAGCAGACCCGCGGGGAACGGCATGTCTGGCTACACCTTC. Complete variable domain (other parts from reference TRBV7-9 and TRBJ1-2): DTGVSQNPRHKITKRGQNVTFRCDPISEHNRLYWYRQTLGQGPEFLTYFQNEAQLEKSRLLSDRFSAERPKGSFSTLEIQRTEQGDSAMYLCASRPAGNGMSGYTFGSGTRLTVV.

This clonotype has ten or more counts. The chain links TRBV7-2 to TRBJ1-2; D gene unclear. The germline V and J ends were trimmed by 1 base and 8 bases, with 8 bases remaining between them. CDR1 and CDR2 (germline): SGHTA, FQGNSA. This CDR3 spans 12 amino acids. DNA of the CDR3: TGTGCCAGCAGCTTAGGGGAAGAAGGCTACACCTTC. Protein sequence: CASSLGEEGYTF. The whole variable domain, filled in from reference TRBV7-2 and TRBJ1-2, reads GAGVSQSPSNKVTEKGKDVELRCDPISGHTALYWYRQSLGQGLEFLIYFQGNSAPDKSGLPSDRFSAERTGGSVSTLTIQRTQQEDSAVYLCASSLGEEGYTFGSGTRLTVV.

The CDR3 here is CASSQARSVASGANVLTF. The DNA for the CDR3 is TGTGCCAGCAGCCAAGCTAGGAGCGTGGCCTCTGGGGCCAACGTCCTGACTTTC. The chain is built from TRBV14 and TRBJ2-6; D is ambiguous. Germline CDR1 is SGHDN and CDR2 is FVKESK. The CDR3 has 18 amino acids. The ends were cut back, 1 base at V and 0 bases at J, with 13 bases in the middle.

The sample holds many counts of this clonotype. The V call is TRBV6-1, the J call TRBJ1-1, with D possibly matching TRBD1 (5 bases). Trimming took off 6 bases at V and 0 bases at J, with 14 bases between the two ends. CDR1 and CDR2 from the germline V gene are MNHNS and SASEGT. The CDR3 is 15 residues long. CDR3 amino acids: CASSMVGRVNTEAFF. CDR3 DNA: TGTGCCAGCAGCATGGTGGGACGGGTGAACACTGAAGCTTTCTTT.

The chain carries TRBV10-3 and TRBJ1-1; D not certain. CDR1 and CDR2 from the germline V gene are ENHRY and SYGVKD. Trimming took off 4 bases at V and 1 base at J, with 7 bases between the two ends. This CDR3 region has 13 residues. The CDR3 DNA is TGTGCCATCAGTGGGAGAGAGAACACTGAAGCTTTCTTT. This gives the protein CAISGRENTEAFF.

Notes on this clonotype: This may come from a read error, since a much larger clone is one base off. The rearrangement uses TRBV28 and TRBJ2-7; perhaps TRBD2 as D (6 bases). V lost 7 bases to trimming and J lost 0 bases, with 16 bases between them. This CDR3 region has 15 residues. CDR1 and CDR2 (germline): MDHEN, SYDVKM. The CDR3 loop is CASIKKAGYSYEQYF. The CDR3 region has the DNA TGTGCCAGCATCAAAAAAGCGGGTTACTCCTACGAGCAGTACTTC.

This clonotype has ten or more counts. The rearrangement links TRBV7-3 to TRBJ2-7; D is unresolved. CDR3 length: 13 amino acids. CDR1 and CDR2 from the germline V gene are SGHTA and FQGTGA. The germline V and J ends were trimmed by 0 bases and 3 bases, with 6 bases remaining between them. This chain's CDR3 is CASSLTQDYEQYF. The CDR3 coding sequence is TGTGCCAGCAGCTTAACTCAGGACTACGAGCAGTACTTC.

In its sample, this clonotype was seen a few times. The chain links TRBV3-1 to TRBJ2-7, with D perhaps given as TRBD1 or TRBD2 (6 bases each). The CDR3 has 15 residues. V lost 1 base and J 0 bases, leaving 10 bases between the germline ends. Germline V gives CDR1 LGHDT, CDR2 YNNKEL (reference sequence). The CDR3 sequence: CASSQGGGISYEQYF. In DNA form, the CDR3 reads TGTGCCAGCAGCCAAGGAGGGGGGATCTCCTACGAGCAGTACTTC.

The chain combines TRBV29-1 with TRBJ2-7, with a tentative D call TRBD1 (7 bases). CDR1 is SQVTM, CDR2 ANQGSEA, per germline. V lost 5 bases, J lost 1 base, and 27 bases lay in between. CDR3 size: 18 residues. This chain's CDR3 is CSVFSAVGPTGRSYEQYF. CDR3 bases: TGCAGCGTTTTCTCTGCGGTTGGGCCGACAGGGAGGTCCTACGAGCAGTACTTC.

This clonotype was seen repeatedly, ten times or more. This chain links TRBV7-2 with TRBJ1-1; 7 nucleotides line up with TRBD1. The CDR3 is 14 residues long. Germline trimming cut 5 bases from V and 2 bases from J; bases unmatched to any gene: 5. The germline CDR1 and CDR2 sequences are SGHTA and FQGNSA. CDR3 bases: TGTGCCAGCAGCGTAGACAGGGTCAACACTGAAGCTTTCTTT. Its translation is CASSVDRVNTEAFF. Full variable domain (outside the CDR3, taken from reference TRBV7-2 and TRBJ1-1): GAGVSQSPSNKVTEKGKDVELRCDPISGHTALYWYRQSLGQGLEFLIYFQGNSAPDKSGLPSDRFSAERTGGSVSTLTIQRTQQEDSAVYLCASSVDRVNTEAFFGQGTRLTVV.

This clonotype was observed many times. The chain couples TRBV20-1 to TRBJ1-1; D not resolved. Trimming pared 2 bases from V and 0 bases from J, leaving 10 bases between. Per germline, CDR1 DFQATT and CDR2 SNEGSKA (reference sequence). The CDR3 contains 14 residues. CDR3 coding DNA: TGCAGTGCTAGACGGACGGGAATGAACACTGAAGCTTTCTTT. It yields the protein CSARRTGMNTEAFF.

This clonotype came up a few times. V usage is TRBV25-1 and J usage is TRBJ1-2; maybe TRBD1 (6 bases). V lost 3 bases and J lost 4, with 15 bases in between. CDR3 length: 15 residues. The V gene's germline CDR1 is MGHDK and CDR2 SYGVNS. CDR3 amino acids: CASSDSGALVYGYTF. CDR3 sequence (DNA): TGTGCCAGCAGTGATTCGGGGGCCCTAGTCTATGGCTACACCTTC.

This clonotype was seen repeatedly, ten times or more. The V and J genes are TRBV7-9 and TRBJ1-2; D possibly corresponds to TRBD1 (6 bases). CDR1 and CDR2 from the germline V gene are SEHNR and FQNEAQ (reference sequence). V was trimmed by 2 bases and J by 10 bases, leaving 14 bases between them. This CDR3 has 13 amino acids. The CDR3 spells CASSLTSGGVYTF. CDR3 sequence (DNA): TGTGCCAGCAGCTTAACTTCGGGGGGCGTCTACACCTTC.

The rearrangement links TRBV19 to TRBJ2-7, with a weak D call TRBD1 (5 bases). V was cut by 1 base and J by 5 bases, with 12 bases left in between. CDR1 and CDR2 (germline): LNHDA, SQIVND (reference sequence). The CDR3 consists of 14 residues. The CDR3 spells CASSIVGARNEQYF. CDR3 nucleotides: TGTGCCAGTAGTATAGTTGGGGCGCGGAACGAGCAGTACTTC. The full variable domain, its missing parts supplied by reference TRBV19 and TRBJ2-7, is DGGITQSPKYLFRKEGQNVTLSCEQNLNHDAMYWYRQDPGQGLRLIYYSQIVNDFQKGDIAEGYSVSREKKESFPLTVTSAQKNPTAFYLCASSIVGARNEQYFGPGTRLTVT.

This clonotype was counted ten times or more. One end of the junction fails to match germline, which may point to a read error. The V gene is TRBV2, the J gene TRBJ1-5; D ambiguous. The V gene's germline CDR1 is SNHLY and CDR2 FYNNEI. The CDR3 length is 13 residues. The CDR3 loop is CASSEGGLQPQHF. CDR3 DNA sequence: TGCGCCAGCAGTGAGGGTGGGCTTCAGCCCCAGCATTTT.